This entry lists 21 T cell receptor beta chains sequenced from one sample in a study of blood T cell repertoires in COVID-19 (dated by TCRdb to between 2020 and 2021). Preparation of the library involved the immunoSEQ multiplex PCR assay. The immuneACCESS repertoire file appears here via TCRdb, limited to in-frame rearrangements. These files lack a portion of the clones; in checked studies, under half of the deficit traces to unresolved V genes, and the cause of the others is not known. In this sample the table shows 110,000 to 150,000 clones, just under 85% of which occur a single time. In total, the top ten clones hold about 3% of the sample. Input material: peripheral blood. The receptors derive from an elderly woman with acute or convalescent COVID-19.

This chain joins TRBV5-1 and TRBJ1-5; D gene unclear. In germline, CDR1 is SGHRS, CDR2 YFSETQ. Deletions cut 0 bases from V and 5 bases from J, with 12 bases between. CDR3 length: 15 residues. CDR3 protein: CASSLAGQAHQPQHF. DNA for the CDR3: TGCGCCAGCAGCTTGGCCGGTCAGGCTCATCAGCCCCAGCATTTT.

V gene TRBV29-1 combines with J gene TRBJ2-7; TRBD2 might be the D (5 bases). Per the germline V gene, CDR1 is SQVTM and CDR2 is ANQGSEA. Trimming cost V 0 bases and J 7 bases, with 7 bases left between them. The CDR3 runs 11 residues. The CDR3 sequence is CSVEDREEQYF. The DNA of the CDR3 is TGCAGCGTTGAAGACCGGGAAGAGCAGTACTTC.

The chain joins TRBV7-9 to TRBJ1-1; no firm D call. CDR3 size: 13 residues. Trimming stripped 1 base from V and 7 bases from J, with 10 bases between. Germline lookup yields CDR1 SEHNR and CDR2 FQNEAQ (reference sequence). The CDR3 loop is CASSLGLVGEAFF. DNA of the CDR3: TGTGCCAGCAGCTTAGGACTGGTCGGTGAAGCTTTCTTT.

This sequence joins TRBV9 and TRBJ2-4, with D possibly TRBD2 on 5 matching bases. This CDR3 is 16 amino acids long. Trimming removed 4 bases from V and 7 bases from J, with 21 bases in between. Germline V gives CDR1 SGDLS, CDR2 YYNGEE. The CDR3 reads CASSHPRDTEGNIQYF. In nucleotides, the CDR3 is TGTGCCAGCAGCCATCCCCGTGACACCGAGGGTAACATTCAGTACTTC.

CDR3 nucleotides: TGTGCCAGCAGCTTCGAGGACAGGGCCAACTATGGCTACACCTTC. Translating gives CASSFEDRANYGYTF. This chain links TRBV7-2 with TRBJ1-2, with TRBD1 identical over 8 bases. The germline gives CDR1 SGHTA, CDR2 FQGNSA. The CDR3 spans 15 residues. Trimming took 3 bases from V and 2 from J; bases not matched to a gene: 5.

V and J are TRBV30 and TRBJ1-6; 8 bases are shared with TRBD1. The CDR3 sequence is 13 residues long. In germline, CDR1 is GTSNPN, CDR2 SVGIG (reference sequence). CDR3 DNA: TGTGTAGGACAGGGAGAATATAATTCACCCCTCCACTTT. Translation: CVGQGEYNSPLHF.

The rearrangement uses TRBV19 and TRBJ2-2, with 8 bases matching TRBD1. In germline, CDR1 is LNHDA, CDR2 SQIVND (reference sequence). The trim removed 3 bases at V and 6 bases at J, leaving 6 bases unmatched. The CDR3 runs to 15 residues. The CDR3 reads CASSIWTGRPGELFF. The DNA of the CDR3 is TGTGCCAGTAGTATTTGGACAGGGAGGCCCGGGGAGCTGTTTTTT.

The gene calls are TRBV19 and TRBJ1-5; D call uncertain. Trimming pared 8 bases from V and 5 bases from J, leaving 19 bases between. This CDR3 has 15 residues. Germline values: CDR1 LNHDA, CDR2 SQIVND (reference sequence). The CDR3 DNA is TGTGCCAGTGGAGTATATGTTTCCGGTCATCAGCCCCAGCATTTT. It encodes CASGVYVSGHQPQHF.

The rearrangement uses TRBV9 and TRBJ1-3; TRBD1 matches at 7 bases. The germline gives CDR1 SGDLS, CDR2 YYNGEE. The CDR3 is made up of 15 amino acids. J was trimmed by 0 bases and V by 2 bases; bases with no gene match: 2. CDR3 sequence reads: CASSVSGGSGNTIYF. CDR3 DNA sequence: TGTGCCAGCAGCGTCTCAGGGGGCTCTGGAAACACCATATATTTT.

The J gene is TRBJ1-1, the V gene TRBV11-2; D possibly corresponds to TRBD1 (5 bases). Germline CDR1 and CDR2: SGHAT and FQNNGV. The CDR3 has 15 amino acids. V was shortened by 4 bases and J by 0 bases, with 12 bases between the two germline ends. CDR3: CASSSDRTLNTEAFF. As DNA, the CDR3 is TGTGCCAGCAGCTCAGACAGAACCTTGAACACTGAAGCTTTCTTT. The complete variable domain, with remaining parts taken from reference TRBV11-2 and TRBJ1-1, reads EAGVAQSPRYKIIEKRQSVAFWCNPISGHATLYWYQQILGQGPKLLIQFQNNGVVDDSQLPKDRFSAERLKGVDSTLKIQPAKLEDSAVYLCASSSDRTLNTEAFFGQGTRLTVV.

V usage is TRBV4-3 and J usage is TRBJ1-2; TRBD1 aligns across 9 bases. V shed 0 bases and J 5 bases; nucleotides not matched to a gene: 4. CDR3 length equals 15 residues. Per the germline V gene, CDR1 is LGHNA and CDR2 is YSLEER. CDR3 amino acids: CASSQDSGTGYGYTF. The DNA of the CDR3 is TGCGCCAGCAGCCAAGATTCGGGGACAGGGTATGGCTACACCTTC.

This sequence joins TRBV7-6 and TRBJ1-2, with 11 bases aligning to TRBD1. The CDR3 runs 16 residues. Trimming at V came to 1 base and at J to 4 bases, leaving 5 bases not matched to a gene. Germline V gene sequence: CDR1 SGHVS, CDR2 FNYEAQ. The CDR3 region is CASSLVVGQGGYGYTF. The DNA for the CDR3 is TGTGCCAGCAGCTTAGTAGTGGGACAGGGGGGCTATGGCTACACCTTC.

The V call is TRBV7-8, the J call TRBJ1-5, with a tentative D call TRBD1 (6 bases). Germline V gene lookup returns CDR1 SGHVS and CDR2 FQNEAQ. V was cut by 5 bases and J by 5 bases, with 22 bases left in between. The CDR3 sequence is 17 residues long. The CDR3 sequence: CASSPEVQGRGDQPQHF. The CDR3 nucleotides read TGTGCCAGCAGCCCAGAGGTGCAGGGGCGAGGTGATCAGCCCCAGCATTTT.

The chain couples TRBV2 to TRBJ2-1; 8 bases fit TRBD1. CDR1 is SNHLY, CDR2 FYNNEI, per germline. This CDR3 is built from 16 residues. J gave up 6 bases and V 2 bases, and 9 bases lay outside the gene matches. The CDR3 region is CASSESGQGGFNEQFF. In DNA form, the CDR3 reads TGTGCCAGCAGTGAATCTGGACAGGGCGGCTTCAATGAGCAGTTCTTC.

The chain links TRBV4-1 to TRBJ1-5; 7 positions agree with TRBD1. Trimming removed 2 bases from V and 0 bases from J; junction bases left unmatched: 7. CDR3 size: 17 residues. The germline CDR1 and CDR2 sequences are MGHRA and YSYEKL. The CDR3, as DNA: TGCGCCAGCAGCCAACAGCGAACAGGGGCTAGCAATCAGCCCCAGCATTTT. Amino acid sequence: CASSQQRTGASNQPQHF.

V gene TRBV7-9 combines with J gene TRBJ1-2, with D possibly matching TRBD1 (5 bases). The CDR3 has 14 amino acids. Trimming removed 1 base at V and 3 bases at J, with 9 bases between. The germline V gene has CDR1 SEHNR and CDR2 FQNEAQ (reference sequence). The chain's CDR3 is CASSLGGMDYGYTF. CDR3 DNA sequence: TGTGCCAGCAGCTTAGGGGGCATGGACTATGGCTACACCTTC.

This chain joins TRBV19 and TRBJ2-2; D is perhaps TRBD1 (5 bases). The CDR3 has 14 residues. The germline V gene encodes CDR1 LNHDA and CDR2 SQIVND (reference sequence). Trimming left V 5 bases short and J 4 bases short, with 11 bases between. Here the CDR3 reads CASSPRTRTGELFF. DNA of the CDR3: TGTGCCAGTAGTCCACGGACACGCACCGGGGAGCTGTTTTTT. The full variable domain, completed using reference TRBV19 and TRBJ2-2, is DGGITQSPKYLFRKEGQNVTLSCEQNLNHDAMYWYRQDPGQGLRLIYYSQIVNDFQKGDIAEGYSVSREKKESFPLTVTSAQKNPTAFYLCASSPRTRTGELFFGEGSRLTVL.

The V call is TRBV5-1, the J call TRBJ1-2, with 11 bases aligning to TRBD1. CDR1 is SGHRS and CDR2 is YFSETQ in the germline V gene. CDR3 size: 14 residues. The V segment lost 4 bases and the J segment 3 bases; nucleotides outside the gene matches: 2. The CDR3 loop is CASSRTGGDYGYTF. The CDR3, as DNA: TGCGCCAGCAGCAGGACAGGGGGCGACTATGGCTACACCTTC.

The chain joins TRBV6-5 to TRBJ1-1, with TRBD1 identical over 7 bases. The CDR3 is 13 amino acids. Germline V lookup: CDR1 MNHEY, CDR2 SVGAGI. V shed 6 bases and J 1 base; nucleotides not matched to a gene: 2. The CDR3 protein is CASRRQGNTEAFF. DNA for the CDR3: TGTGCCAGCAGAAGACAGGGGAACACTGAAGCTTTCTTT.

The chain uses TRBV24-1 and TRBJ2-3; weak D call: TRBD2 (5 bases). Trimming removed 0 bases at V and 4 bases at J, with 13 bases between. CDR3 size: 16 residues. Germline V gene sequence: CDR1 KGHDR, CDR2 SFDVKD. CDR3 nucleotide sequence: TGTGCCACCAGTGATTTGTGGGCTAGCCGGCCAGATACGCAGTATTTT. Amino acid sequence: CATSDLWASRPDTQYF.

The V and J genes are TRBV9 and TRBJ1-1; no definite D call. This CDR3 has 17 residues. Germline loops: CDR1 SGDLS, CDR2 YYNGEE. V lost 3 bases and J 5 bases, leaving 23 bases between the germline ends. The CDR3 reads CASSASPPRAAGTEAFF. The CDR3 DNA reads TGTGCCAGCAGCGCAAGCCCCCCCCGGGCCGCGGGAACTGAAGCTTTCTTT.